This T cell receptor beta chain appears in the sequencing data of a study of blood T cells in healthy people across ages. The draw of peripheral blood yielded roughly 10 milliliters from each donor. Alongside a J-beta primer mix, a sample-barcoded 5' primer served in a second PCR lasting roughly 7 to 12 cycles. All samples yielded 2.5 million or more CDR3-containing paired-end reads. TCRdb fed the 5' RACE reads into MiXCR, producing one record per CDR3 protein. This sample has approximately 880,000 distinct CDR3 sequences; around 49% occur once, and the top ten carry 10% to 15%. This clonotype was detected a few times. Its specificity is not known. The study, taken as a whole, reports: Per million T cells, TCR beta diversity dropped about linearly as age rose. Long-lived and aged donors differed, with more naive CD4+ cells and higher diversity in the long-lived.

Trimming cost V 3 bases and J 7 bases, with 13 bases left between them. The CDR3 is 13 residues long. Germline CDR1 reads GTSNPN; CDR2 reads SVGIG (reference sequence). Sequencing input: blood. The chain links TRBV30 to TRBJ2-1, with a weak D call TRBD1 (7 bases). The origin of this receptor is a man between 25 and 39 years old in good health. CDR3 in amino acids: CAWRTSGGNEQFF. The CDR3 coding sequence is TGTGCCTGGAGGACTTCAGGGGGGAATGAGCAGTTCTTC.